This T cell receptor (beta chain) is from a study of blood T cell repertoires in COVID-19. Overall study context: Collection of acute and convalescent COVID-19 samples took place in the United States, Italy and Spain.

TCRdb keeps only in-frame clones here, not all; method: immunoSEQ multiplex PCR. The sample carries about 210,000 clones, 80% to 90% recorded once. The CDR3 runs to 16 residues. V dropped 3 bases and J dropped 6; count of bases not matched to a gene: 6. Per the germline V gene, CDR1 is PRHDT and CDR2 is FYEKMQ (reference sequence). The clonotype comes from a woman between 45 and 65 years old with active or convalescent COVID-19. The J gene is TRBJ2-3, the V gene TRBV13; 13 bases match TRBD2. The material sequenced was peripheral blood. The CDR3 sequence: CASSFLTSGRADTQYF. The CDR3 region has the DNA TGTGCCAGCAGCTTCCTCACTAGCGGGAGGGCCGATACGCAGTATTTT.